A single sample is the source of the 17 T cell receptor beta chains below, sequenced in a study of control samples from healthy donors and cancer patients. This table comes from immunoSEQ multiplex PCR, and its TCRdb copy is limited to in-frame clones, with some not included. The sample holds about 95,000 clones, more than 85% seen once. The material sequenced was blood. These receptor sequences come from a woman in her thirties in good health.

A remark on this clone: This sample includes further DNA sequences coding for the same CDR3. The CDR3 DNA is TGCGCCAGCAGCCAAGATTGGATCACGGGAAAAGCTTTCTTT. Encoded protein: CASSQDWITGKAFF. The rearrangement joins TRBV4-1 to TRBJ1-1, with unresolved D. CDR1 is MGHRA, CDR2 YSYEKL, per germline. The CDR3 covers 14 residues. V shed 0 bases and J shed 9 bases, with 14 bases lying between them.

In this sample, this clone turned up once. The chain employs TRBV27 and TRBJ1-5; D uncertain. V was clipped by 3 bases and J by 1 base, with 16 bases between them. There are 17 residues in the CDR3. CDR1 and CDR2 from the germline V gene are MNHEY and SMNVEV (reference sequence). The DNA for the CDR3 is TGTGCCAGCAGTTTCCGGTCGCGGGGTTCGAGCAATCAGCCCCAGCATTTT. Translating gives CASSFRSRGSSNQPQHF.

The chain employs TRBV6-1 and TRBJ2-1; D unclear. CDR3 length: 13 amino acids. Trimming stripped 1 base from V and 3 bases from J, with 4 bases between. Germline V gene lookup returns CDR1 MNHNS and CDR2 SASEGT. The CDR3 bases are TGTGCCAGCAGTGAAGGGCACTACAATGAGCAGTTCTTC. Amino acids: CASSEGHYNEQFF.

As concerns this clone: Other DNA sequences from this sample encode an identical CDR3 as well. The chain uses TRBV29-1 and TRBJ1-1; D is possibly TRBD1 (6 bases). The germline V gene encodes CDR1 SQVTM and CDR2 ANQGSEA. There are 13 residues in the CDR3. V shed 4 bases and J shed 1 base, with 10 bases lying between them. DNA for the CDR3: TGCAGCGTTGCCACAGGGAGGAACACTGAAGCTTTCTTT. This gives the protein CSVATGRNTEAFF. The full variable domain, rest sourced from reference TRBV29-1 and TRBJ1-1, is SAVISQKPSRDICQRGTSLTIQCQVDSQVTMMFWYRQQPGQSLTLIATANQGSEATYESGFVIDKFPISRPNLTFSTLTVSNMSPEDSSIYLCSVATGRNTEAFFGQGTRLTVV.

CDR3: CASSIVSGGGQPQHF. CDR3 sequence (DNA): TGTGCCAGTAGTATAGTATCAGGGGGCGGGCAGCCCCAGCATTTT. The chain is built from TRBV19 and TRBJ1-5; 8 bases fit TRBD1. Germline lookup yields CDR1 LNHDA and CDR2 SQIVND (reference sequence). This CDR3 is 15 amino acids long. The V and J ends lost 1 base and 7 bases, in that order; junction bases with no gene match: 6. Full variable domain (outside the CDR3, taken from reference TRBV19 and TRBJ1-5): DGGITQSPKYLFRKEGQNVTLSCEQNLNHDAMYWYRQDPGQGLRLIYYSQIVNDFQKGDIAEGYSVSREKKESFPLTVTSAQKNPTAFYLCASSIVSGGGQPQHFGDGTRLSIL.

The rearrangement joins TRBV18 to TRBJ2-7; D is perhaps TRBD1 (5 bases). The CDR3 is made up of 14 amino acids. Trimming stripped 4 bases from V and 2 bases from J, with 12 bases between. Germline CDR1 is KGHSH and CDR2 is LQKENI. This chain's CDR3 is CASSLQDGPYEQYF. The CDR3 coding sequence is TGTGCCAGCTCACTACAGGACGGCCCCTACGAGCAGTACTTC.

V is TRBV5-1 and J is TRBJ2-7; 12 bases agree with TRBD1. The CDR3 has 16 amino acids. Germline CDR1 SGHRS, CDR2 YFSETQ. Trimming removed 3 bases from V and 4 bases from J; junction bases left unmatched: 8. The CDR3 loop is CASSSGVGQGAYEQYF. In DNA, the CDR3 is TGCGCCAGCAGCTCCGGGGTGGGACAGGGGGCTTACGAGCAGTACTTC.

This clone was detected once. This chain joins TRBV27 and TRBJ1-6; D is undetermined. The CDR3 loop spans 17 amino acids. CDR1 and CDR2 from the germline V gene are MNHEY and SMNVEV (reference sequence). Deletions cut 1 base from V and 6 bases from J, with 16 bases between. The CDR3 here is CASSLLSSWGFNSPLHF. The CDR3 DNA follows: TGTGCCAGCAGTTTATTATCTTCCTGGGGTTTTAATTCACCCCTCCACTTT.

The V call is TRBV18, the J call TRBJ1-4, with 7 bases lining up with TRBD1. The CDR3 runs 16 residues. The V and J ends lost 5 bases and 4 bases, in that order; junction bases with no gene match: 10. Germline CDR1 is KGHSH and CDR2 is LQKENI. The DNA of the CDR3 is TGTGCCAGCTCAACAACAAGGACAGGAAGTAATGAAAAACTGTTTTTT. Translation: CASSTTRTGSNEKLFF.

V is TRBV30 and J is TRBJ2-7; 8 nucleotides align to TRBD1. J was trimmed by 4 bases and V by 2 bases; bases with no gene match: 7. The CDR3 is 14 amino acids. Germline CDR1 and CDR2: GTSNPN and SVGIG (reference sequence). In DNA form, the CDR3 reads TGTGCCTGGAGTTCAGGGGGCGGTGGGTACGAGCAGTACTTC. The encoded protein is CAWSSGGGGYEQYF.

The chain joins TRBV10-3 to TRBJ1-1; D perhaps matches TRBD1 (5 bases). The CDR3 has 12 residues. The V gene lost 11 bases and the J gene lost 0 bases, with 10 bases spanning the gap. Germline V lookup: CDR1 ENHRY, CDR2 SYGVKD. The CDR3 spells CAARDVNTEAFF. DNA of the CDR3: TGTGCCGCCAGGGACGTGAACACTGAAGCTTTCTTT.

V gene TRBV4-2 combines with J gene TRBJ1-4, with 10 bases aligning to TRBD1. Germline values: CDR1 LGHNA, CDR2 YNFKEQ. Germline trimming cut 1 base from V and 6 bases from J; bases unmatched to any gene: 5. The CDR3 runs to 16 residues. The CDR3 sequence: CASSQGEGTGDEKLFF. The CDR3 DNA reads as TGTGCCAGCAGCCAAGGGGAAGGGACAGGGGATGAAAAACTGTTTTTT.

This chain connects TRBV5-1 to TRBJ2-1, with D maybe TRBD2 (5 bases). CDR3 length: 15 residues. V was trimmed by 3 bases and J by 0 bases, leaving 10 bases between them. Germline V gene data show CDR1 as SGHRS and CDR2 as YFSETQ. The CDR3 nucleotides read TGCGCCAGCAGCTCCCGGCGGGTCTCCTACAATGAGCAGTTCTTC. It codes for CASSSRRVSYNEQFF.

The J gene is TRBJ2-7, the V gene TRBV6-5, with 7 bases identical to TRBD1. Looked up from germline, CDR1 is MNHEY and CDR2 is SVGAGI. The CDR3 runs to 15 residues. V was clipped by 7 bases and J by 2 bases; unmatched bases: 11. This CDR3 reads CASIPGTAQTYEQYF. As DNA, the CDR3 is TGTGCCAGCATCCCCGGGACAGCTCAGACCTACGAGCAGTACTTC.

The V and J genes are TRBV19 and TRBJ2-2; D might be TRBD1 (7 bases). Germline V gene sequence: CDR1 LNHDA, CDR2 SQIVND (reference sequence). With 10 bases removed from V and 4 bases from J, the gap between germline ends came to 19 bases. The CDR3 is 15 amino acids. CDR3 bases: TGTGCCACCAAAGGGAACAGGGGAGGCACCGGGGAGCTGTTTTTT. Translating it yields CATKGNRGGTGELFF.

The chain combines TRBV4-1 with TRBJ1-1, with D uncertain. The CDR3 extends over 14 amino acids. In germline, CDR1 is MGHRA, CDR2 YSYEKL. Trimming took off 5 bases at V and 2 bases at J, with 12 bases between the two ends. The DNA for the CDR3 is TGCGCCAGCAGCTTCACGGTTTTCAACACTGAAGCTTTCTTT. Translated: CASSFTVFNTEAFF.

With respect to this clone: Other DNA variants within this sample encode the same CDR3. CDR3 residues: CASSQGGGSGNTIYF. The CDR3 nucleotides are TGTGCCAGCAGCCAAGGGGGAGGGTCTGGAAACACCATATATTTT. The chain joins TRBV3-1 (or the pseudogene TRBV3-2) to TRBJ1-3; no clear D gene. The germline V gene has CDR1 LGHDT and CDR2 YNNKEL (reference sequence). V lost 1 base, J lost 1 base, and 8 bases lay in between. This CDR3 region has 15 residues.